Following are 20 T cell receptor beta chains from one sample sequenced in a study of radiotherapy plus CTLA-4 blockade in lung cancer. The table came from immunoSEQ multiplex PCR; TCRdb's copy has only in-frame clones and leaves some out. The table has fewer than 65,000 clones, 70% to 85% seen once; the top ten hold around 6.6%. The source was peripheral blood, collected from a patient treated with radiotherapy plus ipilimumab. The origin of the receptors is a human donor with non-small cell lung cancer whose response to radiotherapy plus ipilimumab could not be evaluated.

This clone occurred once. The junction shows a germline mismatch at one end, possibly a read error. This chain links TRBV5-1 with TRBJ1-6; D may be TRBD1 (6 bases). Germline lookup yields CDR1 SGHRS and CDR2 YFSETQ. This CDR3 is 16 amino acids long. CDR3 amino acids: CASTLWGLTGNSPLHF. The CDR3, as DNA: TGCGCCAGCACCTTGTGGGGACTAACAGGGAATTCACCCCTCCACTTT.

This chain uses TRBV7-9 with TRBJ1-1, with D possibly TRBD1 on 5 matching bases. The V end lost 1 base, the J end lost 0 bases, and 21 bases lay between the germline ends. This CDR3 contains 19 residues. Germline CDR1 and CDR2: SEHNR and FQNEAQ (reference sequence). CDR3 DNA: TGTGCCAGCAGCTTAGAATCCGGCAGGGTTACCACCATGAACACTGAAGCTTTCTTT. This translates into CASSLESGRVTTMNTEAFF.

A single count supports this clone. V gene TRBV28 combines with J gene TRBJ2-7; 11 bases line up with TRBD2. Germline assignment: CDR1 MDHEN and CDR2 SYDVKM. J gave up 2 bases and V 7 bases, and 13 bases lay outside the gene matches. There are 17 residues in the CDR3. The CDR3 sequence: CASTHYEPGLAAYEQYF. The DNA for the CDR3 is TGTGCCAGCACCCACTACGAACCGGGACTAGCGGCCTACGAGCAGTACTTC. The full variable domain, completed using reference TRBV28 and TRBJ2-7, is DVKVTQSSRYLVKRTGEKVFLECVQDMDHENMFWYRQDPGLGLRLIYFSYDVKMKEKGDIPEGYSVSREKKERFSLILESASTNQTSMYLCASTHYEPGLAAYEQYFGPGTRLTVT.

This chain connects TRBV6-7 to TRBJ2-7; D perhaps matches TRBD1 (7 bases). TRBV6-7 is filed as an ORF, its function uncertain. V was clipped by 4 bases and J by 4 bases, with 17 bases between them. This CDR3 region has 15 residues. CDR3 DNA sequence: TGTGCCAGCAGTTCTAGGAGGGGGCCCTCATACGAGCAGTACTTC. As protein: CASSSRRGPSYEQYF.

The table lists this clone with a few counts. The chain uses TRBV19 and TRBJ2-1; D may be TRBD1 (6 bases). Germline assignment: CDR1 LNHDA and CDR2 SQIVND (reference sequence). The CDR3 runs 13 residues. Trimming stripped 5 bases from V and 6 bases from J, with 11 bases between. In nucleotides, the CDR3 is TGTGCCAGTAGTCCCCTAGGGGGCAATGAGCAGTTCTTC. Its protein is CASSPLGGNEQFF. Supplemented by reference TRBV19 and TRBJ2-1, the full variable domain reads DGGITQSPKYLFRKEGQNVTLSCEQNLNHDAMYWYRQDPGQGLRLIYYSQIVNDFQKGDIAEGYSVSREKKESFPLTVTSAQKNPTAFYLCASSPLGGNEQFFGPGTRLTVL.

V is TRBV19 and J is TRBJ2-1; possible D gene TRBD1, 6 bases. Germline V CDR1 and CDR2: LNHDA, SQIVND (reference sequence). The V and J ends lost 5 bases and 7 bases respectively, with 15 bases between them. The CDR3 is 14 amino acids. In DNA form, the CDR3 reads TGTGCCAGTAGTCTTGTTCCAGGGGCAAATGAGCAGTTCTTC. Residues: CASSLVPGANEQFF. The full variable domain, rest sourced from reference TRBV19 and TRBJ2-1, is DGGITQSPKYLFRKEGQNVTLSCEQNLNHDAMYWYRQDPGQGLRLIYYSQIVNDFQKGDIAEGYSVSREKKESFPLTVTSAQKNPTAFYLCASSLVPGANEQFFGPGTRLTVL.

This sequence joins TRBV7-6 and TRBJ2-3, with D possibly matching TRBD2 (6 bases). V gave up 0 bases and J gave up 3 bases, with 10 bases separating them. This CDR3 has 15 residues. The germline V gene encodes CDR1 SGHVS and CDR2 FNYEAQ. DNA of the CDR3: TGTGCCAGCAGCTTAGCGGGGGGAGCAACAGATACGCAGTATTTT. Its protein is CASSLAGGATDTQYF.

V and J are TRBV18 and TRBJ2-5; 9 nucleotides match TRBD1. With 2 bases clipped from V and 5 bases from J, the junction kept 9 bases outside the gene matches. Germline V gene lookup returns CDR1 KGHSH and CDR2 LQKENI. This CDR3 is 16 amino acids long. The CDR3 DNA reads as TGTGCCAGCTCACCATTTTACAGGGGGCGCGACGAGACCCAGTACTTC. Protein product: CASSPFYRGRDETQYF.

CDR3 DNA: TGTGCCAGCGGGTACACAGGGATACAGCCCCAGCATTTT. It is translated as CASGYTGIQPQHF. The chain couples TRBV2 to TRBJ1-5; D is possibly TRBD1 (6 bases). V shed 8 bases and J shed 7 bases, with 15 bases lying between them. The CDR3 loop spans 13 amino acids. Germline V gene data show CDR1 as SNHLY and CDR2 as FYNNEI.

CDR3 DNA sequence: TGTGCCAGCAGCTACCAAGGGGTCACCGGGGAGCTGTTTTTT. Translating gives CASSYQGVTGELFF. The chain is built from TRBV7-6 and TRBJ2-2, with a possible D match to TRBD1 (5 bases). The CDR3 has 14 amino acids. V was clipped by 4 bases and J by 4 bases, with 10 bases between them. CDR1 and CDR2 from the germline V gene are SGHVS and FNYEAQ.

This clone was counted only a few times. The chain has TRBV30 and TRBJ1-1; TRBD1 aligns across 7 bases. J was trimmed by 1 base and V by 0 bases; bases with no gene match: 8. The CDR3 consists of 16 residues. From germline, CDR1 is GTSNPN and CDR2 SVGIG (reference sequence). The CDR3 here is CAWSVIYYRGNTEAFF. CDR3 DNA: TGTGCCTGGAGTGTTATCTATTACAGGGGGAACACTGAAGCTTTCTTT.

This sequence joins TRBV19 and TRBJ1-5; 9 positions match TRBD1. Germline CDR1 and CDR2: LNHDA and SQIVND (reference sequence). J was trimmed by 5 bases and V by 5 bases; bases with no gene match: 16. CDR3 length: 18 residues. The chain's CDR3 is CASSLRAPGTGLHQPQHF. Here the CDR3 DNA reads TGTGCCAGTAGTCTTCGGGCTCCCGGGACAGGGCTACATCAGCCCCAGCATTTT. The variable domain in full, with the rest retrieved from reference TRBV19 and TRBJ1-5, is DGGITQSPKYLFRKEGQNVTLSCEQNLNHDAMYWYRQDPGQGLRLIYYSQIVNDFQKGDIAEGYSVSREKKESFPLTVTSAQKNPTAFYLCASSLRAPGTGLHQPQHFGDGTRLSIL.

There are a few counts of this clone. The gene calls are TRBV6-5 and TRBJ2-3, with 7 nucleotides matching TRBD2. The germline CDR1 and CDR2 sequences are MNHEY and SVGAGI. The CDR3 is made up of 14 amino acids. Trimming cost V 8 bases and J 6 bases; bases outside gene matches: 11. CDR3 protein: CASRGRERVDTQYF. CDR3 bases: TGTGCCAGCCGAGGGCGGGAGAGGGTGGATACGCAGTATTTT.

The J gene is TRBJ2-2, the V gene TRBV4-3; D perhaps matches TRBD2 (5 bases). CDR1 and CDR2 from the germline V gene are LGHNA and YSLEER. The CDR3 is made up of 17 amino acids. Trimming cost V 0 bases and J 5 bases, with 16 bases left between them. This CDR3 reads CASSQDRAPPGTGELFF. CDR3 DNA sequence: TGCGCCAGCAGCCAAGATCGGGCCCCCCCGGGAACCGGGGAGCTGTTTTTT.

The DNA for the CDR3 is TGTGCCAGCAGTTACGGTAGACAGTTCTATGGCTACACCTTC. Protein product: CASSYGRQFYGYTF. The rearrangement uses TRBV6-5 and TRBJ1-2; D might be TRBD1 (5 bases). CDR1 is MNHEY, CDR2 SVGAGI, per germline. The CDR3 consists of 14 residues. Deletions cut 2 bases from V and 4 bases from J, with 11 bases between.

J is TRBJ2-3 and V is TRBV28, with TRBD2 identical over 13 bases. With V trimmed by 4 bases and J by 8 bases, 12 bases remained unmatched. The CDR3 covers 17 residues. Germline CDR1 is MDHEN and CDR2 is SYDVKM. CDR3 protein: CASSSTPWTSGRPTQYF. The CDR3 DNA reads as TGTGCCAGCAGTTCGACACCCTGGACTAGCGGGAGACCTACGCAGTATTTT. Full variable domain (outside the CDR3, taken from reference TRBV28 and TRBJ2-3): DVKVTQSSRYLVKRTGEKVFLECVQDMDHENMFWYRQDPGLGLRLIYFSYDVKMKEKGDIPEGYSVSREKKERFSLILESASTNQTSMYLCASSSTPWTSGRPTQYFGPGTRLTVL.

V usage is TRBV27 and J usage is TRBJ2-2, with TRBD1 matching 7 bases. Germline loops: CDR1 MNHEY, CDR2 SMNVEV (reference sequence). The CDR3 sequence is 17 residues long. With 5 bases clipped from V and 1 base from J, the junction kept 10 bases outside the gene matches. CDR3 sequence (DNA): TGTGCCAGCAGTCTCCTCGCAGGGGGTGGGAACACCGGGGAGCTGTTTTTT. Translation gives CASSLLAGGGNTGELFF.

This chain links TRBV7-2 with TRBJ2-1; the match to TRBD2 covers 9 bases. The CDR3 sequence is 16 residues long. V dropped 5 bases and J dropped 6; count of bases not matched to a gene: 11. Germline CDR1 is SGHTA and CDR2 is FQGNSA. The DNA of the CDR3 is TGTGCCAGCAGCCCATATATGGGACTAGCTGCCAATGAGCAGTTCTTC. The encoded protein is CASSPYMGLAANEQFF.

To note about this clone: This specimen includes other DNA sequences encoding the same CDR3. This chain uses TRBV4-3 with TRBJ1-1, with a possible D match to TRBD1 (5 bases). The germline CDR1 and CDR2 sequences are LGHNA and YSLEER. CDR3 length: 14 amino acids. V was pared by 5 bases and J by 4 bases, with 14 bases between. CDR3 sequence reads: CASSFGGHGTEAFF. The CDR3 DNA is TGCGCCAGCAGCTTCGGGGGTCACGGCACTGAAGCTTTCTTT.

The chain links TRBV11-2 to TRBJ1-4, with D hard to call. V lost 2 bases and J 1 base, leaving 2 bases between the germline ends. In germline, CDR1 is SGHAT, CDR2 FQNNGV. This CDR3 has 13 amino acids. The CDR3 nucleotides are TGTGCCAGCAGCTTACGAACTAATGAAAAACTGTTTTTT. Its protein product is CASSLRTNEKLFF.